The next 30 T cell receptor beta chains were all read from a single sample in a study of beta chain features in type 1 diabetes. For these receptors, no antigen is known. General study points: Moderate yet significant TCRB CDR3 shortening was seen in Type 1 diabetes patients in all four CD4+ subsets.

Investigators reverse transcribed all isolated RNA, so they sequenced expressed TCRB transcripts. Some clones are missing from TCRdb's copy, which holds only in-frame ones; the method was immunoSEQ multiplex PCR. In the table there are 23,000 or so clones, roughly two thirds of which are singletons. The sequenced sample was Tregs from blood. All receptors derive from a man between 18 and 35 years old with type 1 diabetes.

The CDR3 DNA reads TGTGCCTGGGAGAGAGGCAGCCCGATCTATGGCTACACCTTC. Residues: CAWERGSPIYGYTF. This chain uses TRBV30 with TRBJ1-2; D remains ambiguous. CDR1 and CDR2 (germline): GTSNPN, SVGIG (reference sequence). With 5 bases removed from V and 4 bases from J, the gap between germline ends came to 17 bases. This CDR3 spans 14 amino acids.

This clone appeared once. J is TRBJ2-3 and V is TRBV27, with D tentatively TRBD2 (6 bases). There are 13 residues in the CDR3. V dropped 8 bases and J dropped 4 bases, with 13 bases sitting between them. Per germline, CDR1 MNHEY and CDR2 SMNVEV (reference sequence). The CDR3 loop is CASASDGADTQYF. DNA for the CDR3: TGTGCCAGCGCTAGCGACGGGGCAGATACGCAGTATTTT.

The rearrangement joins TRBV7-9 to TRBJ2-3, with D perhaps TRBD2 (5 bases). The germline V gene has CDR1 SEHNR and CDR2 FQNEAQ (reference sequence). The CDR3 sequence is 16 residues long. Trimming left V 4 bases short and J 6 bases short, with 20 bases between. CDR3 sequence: CASSWTSGLLTDTQYF. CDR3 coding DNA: TGTGCCAGCAGCTGGACCTCCGGACTCCTAACGGATACGCAGTATTTT.

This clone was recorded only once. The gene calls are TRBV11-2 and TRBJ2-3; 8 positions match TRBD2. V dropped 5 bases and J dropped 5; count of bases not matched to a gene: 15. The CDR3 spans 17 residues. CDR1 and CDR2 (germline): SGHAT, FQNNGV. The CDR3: CASSPWGSAGVRDTQYF. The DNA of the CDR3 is TGTGCCAGCAGCCCATGGGGCTCAGCGGGAGTCAGAGATACGCAGTATTTT. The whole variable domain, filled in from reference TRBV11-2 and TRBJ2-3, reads EAGVAQSPRYKIIEKRQSVAFWCNPISGHATLYWYQQILGQGPKLLIQFQNNGVVDDSQLPKDRFSAERLKGVDSTLKIQPAKLEDSAVYLCASSPWGSAGVRDTQYFGPGTRLTVL.

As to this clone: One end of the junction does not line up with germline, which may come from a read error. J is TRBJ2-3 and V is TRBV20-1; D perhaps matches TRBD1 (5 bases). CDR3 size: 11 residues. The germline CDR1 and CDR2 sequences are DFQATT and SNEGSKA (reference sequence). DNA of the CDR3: TGTAGGGCAGGGATCACAGATACGCAGTATTTT. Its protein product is CRAGITDTQYF.

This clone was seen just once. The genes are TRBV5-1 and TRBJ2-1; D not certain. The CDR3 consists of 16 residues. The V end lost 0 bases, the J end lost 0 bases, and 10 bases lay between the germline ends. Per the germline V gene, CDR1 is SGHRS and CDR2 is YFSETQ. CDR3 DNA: TGCGCCAGCAGCTTGGTACCGACAAGCTCCTACAATGAGCAGTTCTTC. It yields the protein CASSLVPTSSYNEQFF. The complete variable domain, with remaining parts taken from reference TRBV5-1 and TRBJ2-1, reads KAGVTQTPRYLIKTRGQQVTLSCSPISGHRSVSWYQQTPGQGLQFLFEYFSETQRNKGNFPGRFSGRQFSNSRSEMNVSTLELGDSALYLCASSLVPTSSYNEQFFGPGTRLTVL.

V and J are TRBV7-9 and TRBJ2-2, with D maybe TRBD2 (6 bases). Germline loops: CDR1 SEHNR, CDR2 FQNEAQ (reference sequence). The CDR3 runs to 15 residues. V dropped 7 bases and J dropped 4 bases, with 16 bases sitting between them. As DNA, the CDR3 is TGTGCCAGCAATCGGGACTCCCGAGGCACCGGGGAGCTGTTTTTT. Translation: CASNRDSRGTGELFF.

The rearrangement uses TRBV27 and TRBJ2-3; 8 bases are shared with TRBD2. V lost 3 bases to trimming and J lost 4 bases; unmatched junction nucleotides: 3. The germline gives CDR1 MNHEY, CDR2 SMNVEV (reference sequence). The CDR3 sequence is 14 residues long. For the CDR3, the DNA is TGTGCCAGCAGTTTCTTCGGGGGGGCAGATACGCAGTATTTT. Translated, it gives CASSFFGGADTQYF.

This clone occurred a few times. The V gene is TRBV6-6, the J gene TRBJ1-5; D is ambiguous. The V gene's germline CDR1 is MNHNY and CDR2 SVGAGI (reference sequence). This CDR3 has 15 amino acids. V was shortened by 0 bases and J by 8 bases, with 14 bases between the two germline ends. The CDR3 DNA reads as TGTGCCAGCAGTTACTCGGGCGGGGAGATTAAGCCCCAGCATTTT. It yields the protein CASSYSGGEIKPQHF.

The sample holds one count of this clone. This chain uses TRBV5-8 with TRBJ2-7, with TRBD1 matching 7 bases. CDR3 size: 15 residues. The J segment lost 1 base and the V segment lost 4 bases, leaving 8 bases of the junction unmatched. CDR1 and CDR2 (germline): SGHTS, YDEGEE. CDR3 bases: TGTGCCAGCAGCAAGACAGGGTTGGGATCCTACGAGCAGTACTTC. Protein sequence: CASSKTGLGSYEQYF. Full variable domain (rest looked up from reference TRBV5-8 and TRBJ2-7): EAGVTQSPTHLIKTRGQQATLRCSPISGHTSVYWYQQALGLGLQFLLWYDEGEERNRGNFPPRFSGRQFPNYSSELNVNALELEDSALYLCASSKTGLGSYEQYFGPGTRLTVT.

CDR3 sequence (DNA): TGTGCCAGCAGCTCCGTAGCGGGAGATGGAAATGAGCAGTTCTTC. Its translation: CASSSVAGDGNEQFF. The gene calls are TRBV7-9 and TRBJ2-1; 9 bases match TRBD2. The germline V gene has CDR1 SEHNR and CDR2 FQNEAQ (reference sequence). The CDR3 length is 15 residues. Losses at the gene ends were 4 bases for V and 7 bases for J; bases not matched to a gene: 8.

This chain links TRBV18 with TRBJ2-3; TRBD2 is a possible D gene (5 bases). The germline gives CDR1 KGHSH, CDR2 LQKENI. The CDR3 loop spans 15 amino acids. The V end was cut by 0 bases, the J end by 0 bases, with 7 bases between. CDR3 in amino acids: CASSPPAVSTDTQYF. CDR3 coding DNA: TGTGCCAGCTCACCACCAGCGGTTAGCACAGATACGCAGTATTTT.

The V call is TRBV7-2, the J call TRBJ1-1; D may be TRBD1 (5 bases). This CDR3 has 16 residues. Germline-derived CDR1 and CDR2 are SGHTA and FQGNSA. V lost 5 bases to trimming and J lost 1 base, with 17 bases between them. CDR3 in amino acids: CASSRRVGRGNTEAFF. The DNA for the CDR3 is TGTGCCAGCAGCCGCCGCGTAGGGAGGGGGAACACTGAAGCTTTCTTT.

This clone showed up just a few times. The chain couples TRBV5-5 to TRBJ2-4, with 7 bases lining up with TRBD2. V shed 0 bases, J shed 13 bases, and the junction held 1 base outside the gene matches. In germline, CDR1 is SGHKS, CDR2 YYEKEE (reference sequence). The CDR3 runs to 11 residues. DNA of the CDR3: TGTGCCAGCAGCTTGGGAGCGGGGCAGTACTTC. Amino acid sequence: CASSLGAGQYF.

The CDR3 is CASSSGTGVTDTQYF. DNA of the CDR3: TGTGCCAGCAGCAGCGGGACAGGGGTAACAGATACGCAGTATTTT. The chain joins TRBV7-9 to TRBJ2-3; 10 positions match TRBD1. The CDR3 has 15 amino acids. Germline V gene sequence: CDR1 SEHNR, CDR2 FQNEAQ (reference sequence). The ends lost 5 bases at V and 3 bases at J; junction bases unmatched: 5.

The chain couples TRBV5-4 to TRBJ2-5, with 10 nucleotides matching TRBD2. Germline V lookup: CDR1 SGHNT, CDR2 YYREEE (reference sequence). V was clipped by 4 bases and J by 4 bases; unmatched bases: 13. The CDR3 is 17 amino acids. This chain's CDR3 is CASSTPGAAGGGETQYF. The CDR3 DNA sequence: TGTGCCAGCAGCACCCCCGGAGCAGCGGGGGGGGGAGAGACCCAGTACTTC.

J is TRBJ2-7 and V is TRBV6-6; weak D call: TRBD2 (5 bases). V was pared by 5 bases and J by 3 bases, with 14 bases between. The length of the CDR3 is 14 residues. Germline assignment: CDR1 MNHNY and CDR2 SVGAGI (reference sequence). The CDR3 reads CASSPRGLYYEQYF. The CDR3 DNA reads TGTGCCAGCAGTCCGCGAGGGCTCTACTACGAGCAGTACTTC.

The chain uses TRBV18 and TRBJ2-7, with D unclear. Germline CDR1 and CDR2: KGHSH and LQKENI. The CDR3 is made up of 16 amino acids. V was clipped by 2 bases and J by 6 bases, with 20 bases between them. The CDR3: CASSPSPDLTHSEQYF. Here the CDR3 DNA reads TGTGCCAGCTCACCAAGTCCGGATTTGACTCACTCCGAGCAGTACTTC.

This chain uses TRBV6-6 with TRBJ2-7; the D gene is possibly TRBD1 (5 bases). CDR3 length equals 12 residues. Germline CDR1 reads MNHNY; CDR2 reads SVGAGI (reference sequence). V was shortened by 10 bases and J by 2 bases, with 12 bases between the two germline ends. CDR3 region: CATYRQPYEQYF. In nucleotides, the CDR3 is TGTGCCACATACCGACAGCCCTACGAGCAGTACTTC.

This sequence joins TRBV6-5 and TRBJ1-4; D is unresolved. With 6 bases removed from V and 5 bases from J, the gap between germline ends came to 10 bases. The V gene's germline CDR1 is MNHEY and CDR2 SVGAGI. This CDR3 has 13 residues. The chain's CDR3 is CASRASANEKLFF. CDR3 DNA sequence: TGTGCCAGCAGAGCCTCCGCGAATGAAAAACTGTTTTTT.

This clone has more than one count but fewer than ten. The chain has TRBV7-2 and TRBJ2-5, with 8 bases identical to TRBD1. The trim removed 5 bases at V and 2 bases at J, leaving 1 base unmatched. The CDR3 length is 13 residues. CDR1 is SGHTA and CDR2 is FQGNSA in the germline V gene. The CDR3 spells CASSRQGQETQYF. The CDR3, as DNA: TGTGCCAGCAGCCGACAGGGGCAAGAGACCCAGTACTTC.

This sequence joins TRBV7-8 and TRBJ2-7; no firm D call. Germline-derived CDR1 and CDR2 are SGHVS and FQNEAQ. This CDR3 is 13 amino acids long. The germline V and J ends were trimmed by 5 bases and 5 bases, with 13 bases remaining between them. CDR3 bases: TGTGCCAGCAGCCCCCGCCGGCAGGACGAGCAGTACTTC. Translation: CASSPRRQDEQYF.

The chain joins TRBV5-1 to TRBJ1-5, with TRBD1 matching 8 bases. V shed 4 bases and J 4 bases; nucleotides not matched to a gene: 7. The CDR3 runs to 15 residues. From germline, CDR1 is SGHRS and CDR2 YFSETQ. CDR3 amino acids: CASSRTGQGNQPQHF. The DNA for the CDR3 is TGCGCCAGCAGCCGGACAGGGCAGGGAAATCAGCCCCAGCATTTT.

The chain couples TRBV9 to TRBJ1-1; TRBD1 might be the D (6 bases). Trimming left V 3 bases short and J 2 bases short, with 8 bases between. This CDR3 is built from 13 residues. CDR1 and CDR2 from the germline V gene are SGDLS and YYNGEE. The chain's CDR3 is CASSAGVNTEAFF. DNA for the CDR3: TGTGCCAGCAGCGCAGGGGTTAACACTGAAGCTTTCTTT.

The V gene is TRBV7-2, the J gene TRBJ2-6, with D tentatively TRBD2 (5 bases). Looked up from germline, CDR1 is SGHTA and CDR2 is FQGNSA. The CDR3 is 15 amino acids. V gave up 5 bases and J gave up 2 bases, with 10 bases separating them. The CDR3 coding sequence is TGTGCCAGCAGCCGACGAGGGACTGGGGCCAACGTCCTGACTTTC. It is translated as CASSRRGTGANVLTF.

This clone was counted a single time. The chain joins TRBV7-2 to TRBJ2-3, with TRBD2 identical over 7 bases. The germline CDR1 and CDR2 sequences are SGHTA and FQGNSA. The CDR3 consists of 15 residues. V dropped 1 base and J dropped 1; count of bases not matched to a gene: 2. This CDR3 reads CASSLVTSGTDTQYF. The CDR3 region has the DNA TGTGCCAGCAGCTTAGTAACTAGCGGCACAGATACGCAGTATTTT.

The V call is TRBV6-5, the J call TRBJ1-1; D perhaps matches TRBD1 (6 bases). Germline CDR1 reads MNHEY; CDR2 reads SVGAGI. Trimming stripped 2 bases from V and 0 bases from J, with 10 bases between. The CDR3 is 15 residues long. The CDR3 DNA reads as TGTGCCAGCAGTTACGAAGGACAGCTGAACACTGAAGCTTTCTTT. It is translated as CASSYEGQLNTEAFF.

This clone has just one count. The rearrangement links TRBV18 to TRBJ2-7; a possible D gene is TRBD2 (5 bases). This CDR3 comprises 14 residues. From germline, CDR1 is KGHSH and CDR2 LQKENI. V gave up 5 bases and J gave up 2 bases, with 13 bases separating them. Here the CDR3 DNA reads TGTGCCAGCTCAGTGTCAGGAGGAACCTACGAGCAGTACTTC. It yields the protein CASSVSGGTYEQYF. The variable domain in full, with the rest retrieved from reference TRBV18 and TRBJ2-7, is NAGVMQNPRHLVRRRGQEARLRCSPMKGHSHVYWYRQLPEEGLKFMVYLQKENIIDESGMPKERFSAEFPKEGPSILRIQQVVRGDSAAYFCASSVSGGTYEQYFGPGTRLTVT.

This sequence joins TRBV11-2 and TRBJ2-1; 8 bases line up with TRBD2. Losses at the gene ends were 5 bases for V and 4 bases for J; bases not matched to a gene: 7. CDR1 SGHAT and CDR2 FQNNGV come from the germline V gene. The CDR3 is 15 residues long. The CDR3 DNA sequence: TGTGCCAGCAGCCCCCGGGGGGGCCCTTACAATGAGCAGTTCTTC. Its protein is CASSPRGGPYNEQFF.

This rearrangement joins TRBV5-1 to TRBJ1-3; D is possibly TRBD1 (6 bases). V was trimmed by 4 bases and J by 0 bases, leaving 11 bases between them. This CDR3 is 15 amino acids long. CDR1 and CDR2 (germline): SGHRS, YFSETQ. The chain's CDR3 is CASSPWTASGNTIYF. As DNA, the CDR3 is TGCGCCAGCAGCCCGTGGACAGCCTCTGGAAACACCATATATTTT.